The clone carrying this T cell receptor beta chain has a handful of counts. This sample is part of a study of cytomegalovirus exposure and HLA in healthy donors. The PCR contained 60 Vbeta and 13 Jbeta primers. The repertoire was sequenced with immunoSEQ multiplex PCR; TCRdb's copy has only in-frame clones and lacks some. Of more than 140,000 clones in the sample, under 70% were seen once. The sequence derives from a woman aged 25 to 39 in good health and CMV-seropositive. Sequences were obtained from PBMCs.

The CDR3 DNA reads as TGTGCCAGCAGCTTGGTCGGGGAGACCCAGTACTTC. The encoded protein is CASSLVGETQYF. This chain uses TRBV11-2 with TRBJ2-5, with D unclear. The ends were cut back, 3 bases at V and 5 bases at J, with 7 bases in the middle. This CDR3 has 12 residues. Per germline, CDR1 SGHAT and CDR2 FQNNGV. The full variable domain, completed using reference TRBV11-2 and TRBJ2-5, is EAGVAQSPRYKIIEKRQSVAFWCNPISGHATLYWYQQILGQGPKLLIQFQNNGVVDDSQLPKDRFSAERLKGVDSTLKIQPAKLEDSAVYLCASSLVGETQYFGPGTRLLVL.